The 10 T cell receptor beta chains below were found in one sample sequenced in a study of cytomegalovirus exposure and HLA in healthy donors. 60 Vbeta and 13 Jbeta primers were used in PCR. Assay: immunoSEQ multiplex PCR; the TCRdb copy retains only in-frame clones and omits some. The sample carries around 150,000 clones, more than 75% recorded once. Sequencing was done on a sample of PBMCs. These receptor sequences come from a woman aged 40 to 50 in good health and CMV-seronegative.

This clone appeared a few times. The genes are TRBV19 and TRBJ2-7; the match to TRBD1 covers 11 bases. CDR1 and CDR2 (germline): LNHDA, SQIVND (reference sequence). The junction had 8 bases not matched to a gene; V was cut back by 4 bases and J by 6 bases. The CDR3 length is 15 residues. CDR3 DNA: TGTGCCAGTAGTACTATCGAGGGACAGGGGGTCGAGCAGTACTTC. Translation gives CASSTIEGQGVEQYF.

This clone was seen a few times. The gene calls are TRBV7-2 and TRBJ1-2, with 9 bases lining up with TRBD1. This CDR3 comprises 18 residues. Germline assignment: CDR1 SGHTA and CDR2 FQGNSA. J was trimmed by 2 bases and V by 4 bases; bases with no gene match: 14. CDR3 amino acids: CASSSLPGQGIANYGYTF. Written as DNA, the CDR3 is TGTGCCAGCAGCTCTCTCCCAGGACAGGGGATCGCAAACTATGGCTACACCTTC.

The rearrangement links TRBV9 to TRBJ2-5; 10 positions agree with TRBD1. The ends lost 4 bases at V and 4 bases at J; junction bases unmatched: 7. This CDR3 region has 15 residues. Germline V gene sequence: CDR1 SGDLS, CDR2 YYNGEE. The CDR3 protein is CASSPRTGGGETQYF. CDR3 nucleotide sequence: TGTGCCAGCAGCCCTCGGACAGGGGGGGGAGAGACCCAGTACTTC.

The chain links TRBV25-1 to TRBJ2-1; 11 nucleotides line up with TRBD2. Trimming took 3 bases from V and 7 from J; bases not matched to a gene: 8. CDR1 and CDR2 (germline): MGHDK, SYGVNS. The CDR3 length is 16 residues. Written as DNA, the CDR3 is TGTGCCAGCAGTGATTCACCGACTAGCGGGAAGAATGAGCAGTTCTTC. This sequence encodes CASSDSPTSGKNEQFF.

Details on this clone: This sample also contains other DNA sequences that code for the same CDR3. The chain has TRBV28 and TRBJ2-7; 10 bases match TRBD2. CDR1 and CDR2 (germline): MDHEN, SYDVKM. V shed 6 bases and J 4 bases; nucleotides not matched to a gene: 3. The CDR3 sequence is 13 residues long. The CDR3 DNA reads TGTGCCAGCAGAGCGGGAGGGCCGTACGAGCAGTACTTC. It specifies CASRAGGPYEQYF.

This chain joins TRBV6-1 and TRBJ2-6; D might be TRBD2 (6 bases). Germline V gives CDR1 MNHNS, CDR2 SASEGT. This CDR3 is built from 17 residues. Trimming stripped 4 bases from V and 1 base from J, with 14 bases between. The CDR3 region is CASSARTGVSGANVLTF. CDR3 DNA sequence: TGTGCCAGCAGTGCCCGGACGGGAGTGTCTGGGGCCAACGTCCTGACTTTC.

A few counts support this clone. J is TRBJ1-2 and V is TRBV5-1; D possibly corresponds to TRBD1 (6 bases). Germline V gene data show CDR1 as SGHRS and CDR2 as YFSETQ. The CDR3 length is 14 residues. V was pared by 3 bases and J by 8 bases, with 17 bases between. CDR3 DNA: TGCGCCAGCAGCTCGCAGCAGGGGATTACGGGCTACACCTTC. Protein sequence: CASSSQQGITGYTF.

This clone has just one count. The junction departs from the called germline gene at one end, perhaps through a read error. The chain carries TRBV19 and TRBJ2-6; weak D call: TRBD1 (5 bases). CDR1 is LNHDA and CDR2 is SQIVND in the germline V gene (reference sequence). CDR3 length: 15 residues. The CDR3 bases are TGTGCCAGTAGCCAGCTAAGCTCTGGGGCCAACGGCCTGACTTTC. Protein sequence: CASSQLSSGANGLTF.

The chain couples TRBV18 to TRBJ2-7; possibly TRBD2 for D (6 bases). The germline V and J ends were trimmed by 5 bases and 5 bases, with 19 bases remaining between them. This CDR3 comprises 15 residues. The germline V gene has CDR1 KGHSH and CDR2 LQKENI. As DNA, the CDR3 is TGTGCCAGCTCATCCGGCGGAGGGCCCCCGGACGAGCAGTACTTC. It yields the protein CASSSGGGPPDEQYF.

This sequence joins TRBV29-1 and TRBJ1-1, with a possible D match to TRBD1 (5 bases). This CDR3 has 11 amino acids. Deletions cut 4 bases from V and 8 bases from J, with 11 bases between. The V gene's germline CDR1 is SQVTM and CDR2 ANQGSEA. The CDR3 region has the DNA TGCAGCGTTGTGGGCCACAGGGAAGCTTTCTTT. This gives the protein CSVVGHREAFF.